This entry describes one T cell receptor beta chain. Its antigen is unidentified. Trimming left V 1 base short and J 1 base short, with 9 bases between. Germline CDR1 reads SGHNT; CDR2 reads YYREEE (reference sequence). The CDR3 covers 14 residues. Only in-frame clones appear in the TCRdb table, and some are missing; sequencing was by immunoSEQ multiplex PCR. The sample holds some 680,000 clones, around 78% seen once. This sample is drawn from a study of shared clonotypes between healthy human individuals. Study findings and constraints: Generally, naive subsets (rather than memory subsets) showed larger estimated richness. The study drew on few donors, limiting represented genetic and exposure-history diversity. Apart from blood, nothing was sampled; tissue repertoires likely differ.

The TCR sequence derives from a woman aged 25 to 39 in good health. The V gene is TRBV5-4, the J gene TRBJ2-7; D is uncertain. The sample taken for sequencing was memory CD4+ T cells sorted from blood. Described subset: CD45RA-negative fraction. This CDR3 is CASSLIFGSYEQYF. The CDR3 DNA sequence: TGTGCCAGCAGCTTGATATTCGGGTCCTACGAGCAGTACTTC.